Below, 24 T cell receptor beta chains from the same sample are listed, as sequenced in a study of blood T cell repertoires in COVID-19. Method: immunoSEQ multiplex PCR; TCRdb's copy keeps in-frame clones and lacks some. This table holds 100,000 to 150,000 clones, roughly nine tenths found once. Sample: peripheral blood. These receptors all stem from a man between 65 and 85 years old who had recovered from COVID-19.

Concerning this clone: Other DNA sequences in this sample translate to the same CDR3. This chain connects TRBV6-5 to TRBJ2-1, with TRBD2 matching over 10 bases. J gave up 4 bases and V 8 bases, and 2 bases lay outside the gene matches. Germline V gene sequence: CDR1 MNHEY, CDR2 SVGAGI. The CDR3 covers 13 residues. The CDR3 loop is CASRTSGYNEQFF. The CDR3 DNA is TGTGCCAGCCGGACTAGCGGATACAATGAGCAGTTCTTC.

In its sample, this clone was seen once. The chain links TRBV20-1 to TRBJ2-7; D is possibly TRBD1 (5 bases). This CDR3 spans 11 amino acids. The V end lost 5 bases, the J end lost 3 bases, and 8 bases lay between the germline ends. The germline gives CDR1 DFQATT, CDR2 SNEGSKA (reference sequence). The CDR3 coding sequence is TGCAGTGCTCGCAGGGTCTACGAGCAGTACTTC. Encoded protein: CSARRVYEQYF.

DNA of the CDR3: TGTGCCAGCAGCCCATACAGGGGATTCAATGAGCAGTTCTTC. The encoded protein is CASSPYRGFNEQFF. The chain has TRBV5-6 and TRBJ2-1, with 7 bases identical to TRBD1. V trimming: 4 bases; J trimming: 6 bases; junction bases outside the gene matches: 7. Germline CDR1 is SGHDT and CDR2 is YYEEEE. The CDR3 totals 14 residues. Using reference TRBV5-6 and TRBJ2-1 for the parts outside the CDR3, the full variable domain is DAGVTQSPTHLIKTRGQQVTLRCSPKSGHDTVSWYQQALGQGPQFIFQYYEEEERQRGNFPDRFSGHQFPNYSSELNVNALLLGDSALYLCASSPYRGFNEQFFGPGTRLTVL.

This rearrangement joins TRBV18 to TRBJ1-6, with 7 bases that match TRBD1. V lost 1 base, J lost 10 bases, and 4 bases stayed unmatched. Germline V gene lookup returns CDR1 KGHSH and CDR2 LQKENI. The CDR3 contains 14 residues. As DNA, the CDR3 is TGTGCCAGCTCACCACAGGGGGCCCGCTCACCCCTCCACTTT. Translated: CASSPQGARSPLHF.

The chain combines TRBV29-1 with TRBJ2-1; D might be TRBD1 (5 bases). V was pared by 7 bases and J by 4 bases, with 14 bases between. CDR3 length: 13 residues. In germline, CDR1 is SQVTM, CDR2 ANQGSEA. CDR3 residues: CSATSTGYNEQFF. CDR3 in DNA: TGCAGCGCTACCTCTACAGGTTACAATGAGCAGTTCTTC.

The J gene is TRBJ1-3, the V gene TRBV28, with D perhaps TRBD1 (6 bases). The CDR3 length is 16 residues. Germline-derived CDR1 and CDR2 are MDHEN and SYDVKM. V lost 4 bases, J lost 0 bases, and 13 bases lay in between. The CDR3 here is CASSSLQGSSGNTIYF. DNA of the CDR3: TGTGCCAGCAGTTCCCTTCAGGGGAGCTCTGGAAACACCATATATTTT.

This chain links TRBV2 with TRBJ1-1; D ambiguous. The germline V and J ends were trimmed by 4 bases and 4 bases, with 10 bases remaining between them. This CDR3 spans 13 amino acids. The germline CDR1 and CDR2 sequences are SNHLY and FYNNEI. The CDR3 protein is CASSGSRGTEAFF. The CDR3 DNA sequence: TGTGCCAGCAGTGGAAGCCGGGGCACTGAAGCTTTCTTT.

Of note for this clone: At one end, the junction sequence differs from germline, possibly due to a read error. The V gene is TRBV2, the J gene TRBJ2-3, with D perhaps matching TRBD1 (6 bases). Germline lookup yields CDR1 SNHLY and CDR2 FYNNEI. The CDR3 spans 12 residues. CDR3 DNA: TGTGCCAGCAGTGAGGGGGACACTCTTTCCCATTTT. Translated, it gives CASSEGDTLSHF. The whole variable domain, filled in from reference TRBV2 and TRBJ2-3, reads EPEVTQTPSHQVTQMGQEVILRCVPISNHLYFYWYRQILGQKVEFLVSFYNNEISEKSEIFDDQFSVERPDGSNFTLKIRSTKLEDSAMYFCASSEGDTLSHFGPGTRLTVL.

The rearrangement links TRBV27 to TRBJ2-3, with D maybe TRBD2 (6 bases). The germline CDR1 and CDR2 sequences are MNHEY and SMNVEV (reference sequence). The CDR3 length is 12 residues. V dropped 6 bases and J dropped 2 bases, with 6 bases sitting between them. The CDR3 protein is CASRRDTDTQYF. For the CDR3, the DNA is TGTGCCAGCAGGCGGGACACAGATACGCAGTATTTT.

This clone has more than one count but fewer than ten. In the same sample, other DNA sequences code for this CDR3. This chain links TRBV7-2 with TRBJ2-2; D unresolved. Germline loops: CDR1 SGHTA, CDR2 FQGNSA. V was trimmed by 0 bases and J by 6 bases, leaving 8 bases between them. CDR3 length: 14 residues. In DNA form, the CDR3 reads TGTGCCAGCAGCTTAGCGGTACGGGCCGGGGAGCTGTTTTTT. This codes for CASSLAVRAGELFF.

This sequence joins TRBV4-3 and TRBJ1-4; D gene ambiguous. Trimming shortened V by 0 bases and J by 0 bases, and 11 bases separated the two germline ends. The CDR3 spans 17 residues. Germline lookup yields CDR1 LGHNA and CDR2 YSLEER. This CDR3 is CASSQEYARATNEKLFF. The CDR3 DNA sequence: TGCGCCAGCAGCCAAGAGTACGCCCGAGCAACTAATGAAAAACTGTTTTTT.

V is TRBV5-6 and J is TRBJ2-2, with a weak D call TRBD2 (6 bases). The CDR3 extends over 15 amino acids. Trimming left V 3 bases short and J 4 bases short, with 13 bases between. Germline values: CDR1 SGHDT, CDR2 YYEEEE. The CDR3, as DNA: TGTGCCAGCAGCTCGGGTTCGGGAGTCACCGGGGAGCTGTTTTTT. It codes for CASSSGSGVTGELFF.

The chain recombines TRBV5-3 with TRBJ2-7, with TRBD2 identical over 11 bases. TRBV5-3 is an ORF; its function is uncertain. The CDR3 is 16 amino acids. V dropped 3 bases and J dropped 2; count of bases not matched to a gene: 7. As DNA, the CDR3 is TGTGCCAGAAGCTCGGCGGGGACTAGCGGAGCCTACGAGCAGTACTTC. It is translated as CARSSAGTSGAYEQYF.

The chain has TRBV6-4 and TRBJ2-3; D perhaps matches TRBD2 (6 bases). CDR3 size: 14 residues. The ends were cut back, 3 bases at V and 9 bases at J, with 16 bases in the middle. Per germline, CDR1 MRHNA and CDR2 SNTAGT. The CDR3 protein is CASSDVGTPSTQYF. The CDR3, as DNA: TGTGCCAGCAGTGATGTCGGGACTCCCTCAACGCAGTATTTT.

The chain combines TRBV9 with TRBJ1-1, with D unresolved. CDR1 SGDLS and CDR2 YYNGEE come from the germline V gene. The CDR3 is made up of 12 amino acids. V was cut by 4 bases and J by 2 bases, with 6 bases left in between. The chain's CDR3 is CASSQLNTEAFF. Written as DNA, the CDR3 is TGTGCCAGCAGCCAACTCAACACTGAAGCTTTCTTT.

This sequence joins TRBV12-3 or TRBV12-4 and TRBJ1-3; D is undetermined. Trimming cost V 2 bases and J 11 bases, with 7 bases left between them. The length of the CDR3 is 11 residues. The CDR3 reads CASSLTVSIYF. The CDR3 bases are TGTGCCAGCAGTTTAACGGTATCCATATATTTT.

The chain joins TRBV15 to TRBJ1-1; 8 bases align to TRBD1. Trimming at V came to 6 bases and at J to 2 bases, leaving 14 bases not matched to a gene. The CDR3 loop spans 17 amino acids. CDR1 LNHNV and CDR2 YYDKDF come from the germline V gene (reference sequence). The CDR3 sequence: CATSTYAYRGSNTEAFF. CDR3 DNA: TGTGCCACCAGTACCTATGCCTACAGGGGGAGTAACACTGAAGCTTTCTTT. The full variable domain, in which reference TRBV15 and TRBJ1-1 provide the parts outside the CDR3, is DAMVIQNPRYQVTQFGKPVTLSCSQTLNHNVMYWYQQKSSQAPKLLFHYYDKDFNNEADTPDNFQSRRPNTSFCFLDIRSPGLGDTAMYLCATSTYAYRGSNTEAFFGQGTRLTVV.

The V call is TRBV19, the J call TRBJ2-3; D is unclear. This CDR3 region has 15 residues. V lost 4 bases and J lost 0, with 11 bases in between. CDR1 is LNHDA and CDR2 is SQIVND in the germline V gene (reference sequence). The CDR3 DNA sequence: TGTGCCAGTAGTAAAGGCAGCGCTAGCACAGATACGCAGTATTTT. This encodes CASSKGSASTDTQYF.

This chain joins TRBV6-6 and TRBJ2-2; TRBD2 aligns across 8 bases. The germline gives CDR1 MNHNY, CDR2 SVGAGI (reference sequence). V lost 5 bases to trimming and J lost 2 bases; unmatched junction nucleotides: 10. The CDR3 has 17 amino acids. CDR3 residues: CASSPRGGAGNTGELFF. DNA of the CDR3: TGTGCCAGCAGTCCCCGGGGGGGGGCAGGCAACACCGGGGAGCTGTTTTTT.

The gene calls are TRBV6-5 and TRBJ2-7; a weak D match, TRBD1 (5 bases). Germline V gene lookup returns CDR1 MNHEY and CDR2 SVGAGI. V lost 0 bases and J lost 3, with 15 bases in between. CDR3 length: 16 residues. In DNA form, the CDR3 reads TGTGCCAGCAGTTACTCAAGGACAACCCGAGTCTACGAGCAGTACTTC. This codes for CASSYSRTTRVYEQYF.

The table lists this clone with a few counts. In DNA, the CDR3 is TGCGCCAGCAGCTTGAACAGAAACACTGAAGCTTTCTTT. Its translation is CASSLNRNTEAFF. The rearrangement joins TRBV5-1 to TRBJ1-1; D is undetermined. With 1 base removed from V and 2 bases from J, the gap between germline ends came to 6 bases. This CDR3 is 13 amino acids long. Per the germline V gene, CDR1 is SGHRS and CDR2 is YFSETQ.

This chain uses TRBV19 with TRBJ2-6; TRBD1 matches 10 bases. The CDR3 runs to 17 residues. The V gene's germline CDR1 is LNHDA and CDR2 SQIVND (reference sequence). The J segment lost 0 bases and the V segment lost 6 bases, leaving 5 bases of the junction unmatched. CDR3 nucleotides: TGTGCCAGTAGCCCGGGACAGGGGTTCTCTGGGGCCAACGTCCTGACTTTC. Protein: CASSPGQGFSGANVLTF.

V gene TRBV30 combines with J gene TRBJ1-1; 9 nucleotides line up with TRBD1. This CDR3 comprises 15 residues. V shed 3 bases and J 3 bases; nucleotides not matched to a gene: 8. CDR1 and CDR2 (germline): GTSNPN, SVGIG (reference sequence). The CDR3 reads CAWRSPDRGYTEAFF. CDR3 DNA sequence: TGTGCCTGGAGGTCACCGGACAGGGGTTACACTGAAGCTTTCTTT.

This clone was seen a single time. The V gene is TRBV11-2, the J gene TRBJ2-7, with D hard to call. The CDR3 extends over 15 amino acids. V was shortened by 3 bases and J by 7 bases, with 19 bases between the two germline ends. Germline V gene lookup returns CDR1 SGHAT and CDR2 FQNNGV. The CDR3 region is CASSFQMALLGEQYF. As DNA, the CDR3 is TGTGCCAGCAGCTTCCAAATGGCCCTCCTAGGAGAGCAGTACTTC. The full variable domain, in which reference TRBV11-2 and TRBJ2-7 provide the parts outside the CDR3, is EAGVAQSPRYKIIEKRQSVAFWCNPISGHATLYWYQQILGQGPKLLIQFQNNGVVDDSQLPKDRFSAERLKGVDSTLKIQPAKLEDSAVYLCASSFQMALLGEQYFGPGTRLTVT.